These 25 T cell receptor beta chains were all obtained from the same sample, sequenced in a study of cytomegalovirus exposure and HLA in healthy donors. Vbeta (60) and Jbeta (13) primers were used in the PCR. This table comes from immunoSEQ multiplex PCR, and its TCRdb copy is limited to in-frame clones, with some not included. The top ten hold around a sixth of the sample, which has 60,000 to 70,000 clones, 60% to 70% seen once. Sequencing input: PBMCs. The receptors were gathered from a man aged 35 to 55 in good health and CMV-seropositive.

The chain joins TRBV5-4 to TRBJ2-2, with D possibly matching TRBD2 (6 bases). The CDR3 sequence is 14 residues long. Trimming left V 2 bases short and J 6 bases short, with 11 bases between. CDR1 and CDR2 (germline): SGHNT, YYREEE (reference sequence). The CDR3 region has the DNA TGTGCCAGCAGCTTCTTCGGGGGATCCGGGGAGCTGTTTTTT. Amino acid sequence: CASSFFGGSGELFF.

V usage is TRBV9 and J usage is TRBJ2-1; 9 bases map to TRBD2. V lost 4 bases to trimming and J lost 0 bases; unmatched junction nucleotides: 8. This CDR3 contains 17 residues. Per germline, CDR1 SGDLS and CDR2 YYNGEE. This CDR3 is CASSTTSGENSYNEQFF. CDR3 nucleotides: TGTGCCAGCAGCACGACTAGCGGCGAAAACTCCTACAATGAGCAGTTCTTC.

This chain links TRBV6-1 with TRBJ1-4, with 8 bases aligning to TRBD1. Germline V lookup: CDR1 MNHNS, CDR2 SASEGT. The CDR3 is 15 residues long. J lost 6 bases, V lost 7 bases, and 10 bases had no gene match. The CDR3 reads CASKDRAEVYEKLFF. In nucleotides, the CDR3 is TGTGCCAGCAAGGACAGGGCGGAAGTATATGAAAAACTGTTTTTT.

This clone was recorded many times. The genes are TRBV28 and TRBJ1-6; D might be TRBD1 (5 bases). V was cut by 7 bases and J by 10 bases, with 17 bases left in between. Germline V gene lookup returns CDR1 MDHEN and CDR2 SYDVKM. The CDR3 runs to 14 residues. CDR3 region: CASNLGVGYSPLHF. CDR3 nucleotide sequence: TGTGCCAGCAACCTAGGGGTTGGGTACTCACCCCTCCACTTT.

CDR3 amino acids: CASSLLGTGEEETQYF. DNA of the CDR3: TGTGCCAGCAGCCTCCTCGGGACAGGGGAAGAGGAGACCCAGTACTTC. The V call is TRBV4-2, the J call TRBJ2-5; TRBD1 agrees at 10 bases. After removal of 4 bases from V and 5 bases from J, the junction contained 10 bases not matched to a gene. Germline values: CDR1 LGHNA, CDR2 YNFKEQ. The CDR3 has 16 residues.

The V gene is TRBV6-5, the J gene TRBJ1-3; D possibly corresponds to TRBD1 (5 bases). Germline V lookup: CDR1 MNHEY, CDR2 SVGAGI. This CDR3 is built from 16 residues. V was shortened by 2 bases and J by 0 bases, with 11 bases between the two germline ends. The CDR3 loop reads CASSYQGGLSGNTIYF. In DNA form, the CDR3 reads TGTGCCAGCAGTTACCAGGGAGGTCTCTCTGGAAACACCATATATTTT.

The chain links TRBV7-8 to TRBJ2-1; D is possibly TRBD1 (5 bases). The CDR3 loop spans 13 amino acids. CDR1 is SGHVS, CDR2 FQNEAQ, per germline. Between the trimmed V and J ends, which lost 5 bases and 7 bases, there was a span of 12 bases. The CDR3: CASSARQRNEQFF. The CDR3 DNA reads as TGTGCCAGCAGCGCCCGACAGAGAAATGAGCAGTTCTTC.

This clone rates as medium-sized. Additional DNA sequences in this sample encode the identical CDR3. The rearrangement joins TRBV5-4 to TRBJ1-4; TRBD1 aligns across 7 bases. The CDR3 is 14 residues long. Germline CDR1 is SGHNT and CDR2 is YYREEE (reference sequence). V lost 4 bases and J lost 4; bases outside the gene matches: 4. The chain's CDR3 is CASSPGQINEKLFF. CDR3 nucleotides: TGTGCCAGCAGCCCGGGACAGATTAATGAAAAACTGTTTTTT.

CDR3 sequence reads: CASSQGPGQGHEQYF. In DNA form, the CDR3 reads TGCGCCAGCAGCCAAGGACCGGGACAGGGCCACGAGCAGTACTTC. The V and J genes are TRBV4-1 and TRBJ2-7, with 9 bases fitting TRBD1. The trim removed 1 base at V and 5 bases at J, leaving 6 bases unmatched. Germline V gene lookup returns CDR1 MGHRA and CDR2 YSYEKL. The CDR3 runs 15 residues.

The chain couples TRBV30 to TRBJ2-1; 9 positions match TRBD1. The CDR3 contains 14 residues. Germline lookup yields CDR1 GTSNPN and CDR2 SVGIG (reference sequence). Losses at the gene ends were 6 bases for V and 7 bases for J; bases not matched to a gene: 10. CDR3 sequence: CACSTGQGWNEQFF. The CDR3 nucleotides are TGTGCCTGCTCTACGGGACAGGGATGGAATGAGCAGTTCTTC.

The rearrangement uses TRBV19 and TRBJ2-6, with TRBD1 matching 9 bases. The germline gives CDR1 LNHDA, CDR2 SQIVND (reference sequence). Trimming at V came to 0 bases and at J to 4 bases, leaving 4 bases not matched to a gene. This CDR3 comprises 17 residues. CDR3 loop: CASSIEQGADGANVLTF. CDR3 DNA: TGTGCCAGTAGTATAGAACAGGGGGCGGACGGGGCCAACGTCCTGACTTTC.

With respect to this clone: One junction end does not reproduce the germline sequence, and a read error may be involved. The chain uses TRBV7-7 and TRBJ2-7; 7 bases align to TRBD1. The CDR3 covers 15 residues. Germline V gives CDR1 SSHAT, CDR2 FNYEAQ (reference sequence). This CDR3 reads CASSFGQGDTYEQYF. For the CDR3, the DNA is TGTGCTAGCAGCTTTGGGCAGGGGGATACCTACGAGCAGTACTTC.

This chain uses TRBV28 with TRBJ2-2, with 7 bases fitting TRBD2. V dropped 6 bases and J dropped 0; count of bases not matched to a gene: 7. From germline, CDR1 is MDHEN and CDR2 SYDVKM. CDR3 length: 16 residues. CDR3 coding DNA: TGTGCCAGCAGCTCTCCGGGGACTACGAACACCGGGGAGCTGTTTTTT. It is translated as CASSSPGTTNTGELFF.

This clone appeared a single time. At one of its ends the junction is not consistent with the germline gene, which may arise from a read error. The chain has TRBV7-9 and TRBJ2-2, with D possibly being TRBD2 (5 bases). The germline CDR1 and CDR2 sequences are SEHNR and FQNEAQ (reference sequence). The CDR3 sequence is 15 residues long. CDR3 DNA: TGTGCCAGCAGCCTAGCCCGGGAGAACACCGGGGAGCTGTTTTTT. Amino acid sequence: CASSLARENTGELFF.

This chain connects TRBV2 to TRBJ1-1, with 8 bases aligning to TRBD1. The CDR3 runs 13 residues. V shed 10 bases and J 1 base; nucleotides not matched to a gene: 5. Germline CDR1 reads SNHLY; CDR2 reads FYNNEI. CDR3 in amino acids: CATGQGRNTEAFF. The CDR3 nucleotides are TGTGCCACCGGACAGGGCCGGAACACTGAAGCTTTCTTT.

This sequence joins TRBV29-1 and TRBJ2-2; no reliable D call. V was cut by 4 bases and J by 3 bases, with 9 bases left in between. CDR3 length equals 13 residues. CDR1 SQVTM and CDR2 ANQGSEA come from the germline V gene. CDR3 protein: CSVGLFDTGELFF. The CDR3 DNA is TGCAGCGTTGGACTTTTTGACACCGGGGAGCTGTTTTTT.

The chain carries TRBV9 and TRBJ2-5, with a weak D call TRBD1 (6 bases). The CDR3 has 13 residues. Per the germline V gene, CDR1 is SGDLS and CDR2 is YYNGEE. The V and J ends lost 3 bases and 8 bases respectively, with 14 bases between them. The CDR3 spells CASSADSKRTQYF. The CDR3, as DNA: TGTGCCAGCAGCGCGGACAGCAAGAGAACCCAGTACTTC.

In its sample, this clone was seen a few times. V and J are TRBV18 and TRBJ1-1; TRBD1 aligns across 7 bases. The trim removed 3 bases at V and 4 bases at J, leaving 8 bases unmatched. CDR1 and CDR2 from the germline V gene are KGHSH and LQKENI. The CDR3 spans 15 residues. CDR3 sequence reads: CASSPLRQGGTEAFF. DNA for the CDR3: TGTGCCAGCTCACCCTTAAGACAGGGTGGCACTGAAGCTTTCTTT.

The chain links TRBV5-1 to TRBJ1-2, with no clear D. The CDR3 contains 15 residues. V was clipped by 0 bases and J by 4 bases, with 13 bases between them. Germline CDR1 reads SGHRS; CDR2 reads YFSETQ. The CDR3 protein is CASSLEEGVGYGYTF. Written as DNA, the CDR3 is TGCGCCAGCAGCTTGGAGGAGGGAGTGGGCTATGGCTACACCTTC.

This chain uses TRBV2 with TRBJ2-7; 13 bases are a match to TRBD2. The V gene's germline CDR1 is SNHLY and CDR2 FYNNEI. There are 16 residues in the CDR3. Trimming at V came to 6 bases and at J to 3 bases, leaving 8 bases not matched to a gene. The chain's CDR3 is CASRGTSGIRLYEQYF. CDR3 nucleotides: TGTGCCAGCAGAGGGACTAGCGGGATCCGCCTCTACGAGCAGTACTTC. Complete variable domain (other parts from reference TRBV2 and TRBJ2-7): EPEVTQTPSHQVTQMGQEVILRCVPISNHLYFYWYRQILGQKVEFLVSFYNNEISEKSEIFDDQFSVERPDGSNFTLKIRSTKLEDSAMYFCASRGTSGIRLYEQYFGPGTRLTVT.

This chain uses TRBV15 with TRBJ2-7, with 9 nucleotides matching TRBD2. V shed 4 bases and J 3 bases; nucleotides not matched to a gene: 7. The CDR3 covers 15 residues. Germline CDR1 and CDR2: LNHNV and YYDKDF (reference sequence). The CDR3 region has the DNA TGTGCCACCAGCATGTCTGTAGCGGGAGACTACGAGCAGTACTTC. This sequence encodes CATSMSVAGDYEQYF.

The chain recombines TRBV7-2 with TRBJ2-7; 9 bases are shared with TRBD2. The germline V gene has CDR1 SGHTA and CDR2 FQGNSA. V lost 2 bases, J lost 5 bases, and 13 bases stayed unmatched. This CDR3 contains 17 residues. CDR3 DNA sequence: TGTGCCAGCAGCTTACGAAGGGGAGGCGGGGGGGCCGACGAGCAGTACTTC. This translates into CASSLRRGGGGADEQYF.

V usage is TRBV7-3 and J usage is TRBJ2-3; possible D gene TRBD2, 6 bases. Trimming stripped 2 bases from V and 5 bases from J, with 11 bases between. The CDR3 is made up of 14 amino acids. Germline CDR1 SGHTA, CDR2 FQGTGA. The CDR3 DNA sequence: TGTGCCAGCAGCTTAGGAGGGAACTTAGATACGCAGTATTTT. Translating it yields CASSLGGNLDTQYF.

This clone appeared a single time. The V gene is TRBV9, the J gene TRBJ1-3, with D unclear. CDR1 is SGDLS, CDR2 YYNGEE, per germline. V lost 0 bases to trimming and J lost 12 bases, with 13 bases between them. CDR3 length: 13 amino acids. The CDR3 DNA sequence: TGTGCCAGCAGCGTAGAGGTTGCCAGCGGCATATATTTT. Amino acids: CASSVEVASGIYF. Full variable domain (missing parts from reference TRBV9 and TRBJ1-3): DSGVTQTPKHLITATGQRVTLRCSPRSGDLSVYWYQQSLDQGLQFLIQYYNGEERAKGNILERFSAQQFPDLHSELNLSSLELGDSALYFCASSVEVASGIYFGEGSWLTVV.

The chain carries TRBV11-2 and TRBJ2-7, with 10 bases lining up with TRBD1. The junction had 7 bases not matched to a gene; V was cut back by 5 bases and J by 3 bases. The CDR3 length is 15 residues. In germline, CDR1 is SGHAT, CDR2 FQNNGV. The CDR3 nucleotides are TGTGCCAGCAGCACCTGGACAGGGGGTATCTACGAGCAGTACTTC. This codes for CASSTWTGGIYEQYF.